The rows below give T cell receptor beta chains drawn from one sample of a study of CD8 T cells in Susac syndrome. A single record per CDR3 protein comes from TCRdb applying MiXCR to the immunoSEQ multiplex PCR reads. The table has some 160,000 distinct CDR3 sequences, approximately 96% seen once. Source material: CD4+ T cells from PBMCs. The receptors were sampled from a human donor with Susac syndrome. CDR3s include the opening cysteine and the closing phenylalanine or tryptophan. Fields, in order: J gene, CDR3 length, V gene, clone size, D gene, CDR3 DNA, CDR3 protein. D genes are given only for firm matches. Rows may omit the clone size; those that give it use once, few, many or a size class.

J gene: TRBJ2-1
CDR3 length: 15
V gene: TRBV6-6
clone size: -
D gene: TRBD2
CDR3 DNA: TGTGCCAGCAGTCTAGCGGAGACTGGGTTCAGTGAGCAGTTCTTC
CDR3 protein: CASSLAETGFSEQFF

J gene: TRBJ2-7
CDR3 length: 13
V gene: TRBV28
clone size: -
D gene: -
CDR3 DNA: TGTGCCAGCACCAGCGGACCGACCTACGAGCAGTACTTC
CDR3 protein: CASTSGPTYEQYF

J gene: TRBJ2-5
CDR3 length: 14
V gene: TRBV15
clone size: -
D gene: -
CDR3 DNA: TGTGCCACCAGCAGAGATTTTAGCAGGGAGACCCAGTACTTC
CDR3 protein: CATSRDFSRETQYF

J gene: TRBJ2-1
CDR3 length: 14
V gene: TRBV14
clone size: -
D gene: TRBD2
CDR3 DNA: TGTGCCAGCAGCCCCGGGACTAGCGGGGGTGAGCAGTTCTTC
CDR3 protein: CASSPGTSGGEQFF

J gene: TRBJ1-1
CDR3 length: 15
V gene: TRBV6-6
clone size: -
D gene: -
CDR3 DNA: TGTGCCAGCAGTAATTCCGGGACACTCGACACTGAAGCTTTCTTT
CDR3 protein: CASSNSGTLDTEAFF

J gene: TRBJ1-2
CDR3 length: 13
V gene: TRBV7-8
clone size: -
D gene: TRBD1
CDR3 DNA: TGTGCCAGCAGTCAGGACAGGGACTATGGCTACACCTTC
CDR3 protein: CASSQDRDYGYTF

J gene: TRBJ1-1
CDR3 length: 14
V gene: TRBV15
clone size: -
D gene: -
CDR3 DNA: TGTGCCACCAGCAGAGATCTAATCGGTACTGAAGCTTTCTTT
CDR3 protein: CATSRDLIGTEAFF

J gene: TRBJ1-2
CDR3 length: 14
V gene: TRBV20-1
clone size: -
D gene: -
CDR3 DNA: TGCAGTGCTAGCGGAGGGGGGCGTAACTATGGCTACACCTTC
CDR3 protein: CSASGGGRNYGYTF

J gene: TRBJ2-1
CDR3 length: 14
V gene: TRBV6-5
clone size: once
D gene: TRBD2
CDR3 DNA: TGTGCCAGCAGCGCTAGCGGGGGGGCCGAAGAGCAGTTCTTC
CDR3 protein: CASSASGGAEEQFF

J gene: TRBJ2-5
CDR3 length: 14
V gene: TRBV6-5
clone size: once
D gene: TRBD2
CDR3 DNA: TGTGCCAGCAGCCCTAGCGGGATTGGGAAGACCCAGTACTTC
CDR3 protein: CASSPSGIGKTQYF

J gene: TRBJ2-3
CDR3 length: 15
V gene: TRBV20-1
clone size: -
D gene: TRBD2
CDR3 DNA: TGCAGTGCTGGACCGACTAGCGGGATCACAGATACGCAGTATTTT
CDR3 protein: CSAGPTSGITDTQYF

J gene: TRBJ1-5
CDR3 length: 12
V gene: TRBV20-1
clone size: -
D gene: -
CDR3 DNA: TGCAGTGCCGACCGAGGGGATCAGCCCCAGCATTTT
CDR3 protein: CSADRGDQPQHF

J gene: TRBJ2-7
CDR3 length: 15
V gene: TRBV5-1
clone size: -
D gene: TRBD1
CDR3 DNA: TGCGCCAGCAGCTCCGGGGACAGGGGCGGCTACGAGCAGTACTTC
CDR3 protein: CASSSGDRGGYEQYF

J gene: TRBJ1-2
CDR3 length: 15
V gene: TRBV9
clone size: -
D gene: TRBD1
CDR3 DNA: TGTGCCAGCAGCCCCCGACAGGGGAGTACCTATGGCTACACCTTC
CDR3 protein: CASSPRQGSTYGYTF

J gene: TRBJ2-7
CDR3 length: 13
V gene: TRBV20-1
clone size: -
D gene: -
CDR3 DNA: TGCAGTGCGCGGGTCTACATCCCCTACGAGCAGTACTTC
CDR3 protein: CSARVYIPYEQYF

J gene: TRBJ2-1
CDR3 length: 17
V gene: TRBV7-3
clone size: -
D gene: -
CDR3 DNA: TGTGCCAGCAGCCGATCCGTAGGGGGGGCTCGGTACAATGAGCAGTTCTTC
CDR3 protein: CASSRSVGGARYNEQFF

J gene: TRBJ2-6
CDR3 length: 16
V gene: TRBV12-3/TRBV12-4
clone size: -
D gene: -
CDR3 DNA: TGTGCCAGCACTTCGGACACGGTCTCTGGGGCCAACGTCCTGACTTTC
CDR3 protein: CASTSDTVSGANVLTF

J gene: TRBJ2-1
CDR3 length: 15
V gene: TRBV20-1
clone size: -
D gene: TRBD2
CDR3 DNA: TGCAGTGCTAGCCAGACTAGCGGATCTTACAATGAGCAGTTCTTC
CDR3 protein: CSASQTSGSYNEQFF

J gene: TRBJ2-4
CDR3 length: 16
V gene: TRBV4-1
clone size: -
D gene: -
CDR3 DNA: TGCGCCAGCAGCCAAGTTAGTACTCTAGCCAAAAACATTCAGTACTTC
CDR3 protein: CASSQVSTLAKNIQYF

J gene: TRBJ2-5
CDR3 length: 16
V gene: TRBV15
clone size: -
D gene: -
CDR3 DNA: TGTGCCACCAGCAGTGAGACACCGGACAGTAAAGAGACCCAGTACTTC
CDR3 protein: CATSSETPDSKETQYF

J gene: TRBJ1-3
CDR3 length: 16
V gene: TRBV9
clone size: once
D gene: -
CDR3 DNA: TGTGCCAGCAGCGTAGATGTCGGGGACTCTGGAAACACCATATATTTT
CDR3 protein: CASSVDVGDSGNTIYF

J gene: TRBJ2-7
CDR3 length: 14
V gene: TRBV10-2
clone size: -
D gene: TRBD2
CDR3 DNA: TGCGCCAGCAGTGCTAGCGGACGGTCCTACGAGCAGTACTTC
CDR3 protein: CASSASGRSYEQYF

J gene: TRBJ1-1
CDR3 length: 14
V gene: TRBV11-1
clone size: once
D gene: -
CDR3 DNA: TGTGCCAGCAGCCCCCAGGCGCCGAACACTGAAGCTTTCTTT
CDR3 protein: CASSPQAPNTEAFF

J gene: TRBJ1-5
CDR3 length: 12
V gene: TRBV20-1
clone size: -
D gene: -
CDR3 DNA: TGCAGTGGGTACAGTGGGGATCAGCCCCAGCATTTT
CDR3 protein: CSGYSGDQPQHF

J gene: TRBJ1-5
CDR3 length: 14
V gene: TRBV12-3/TRBV12-4
clone size: few
D gene: -
CDR3 DNA: TGTGCCAGCAGTTTGGACCGGGTGGGAGGGCCCCAGCATTTT
CDR3 protein: CASSLDRVGGPQHF

J gene: TRBJ2-1
CDR3 length: 15
V gene: TRBV12-3/TRBV12-4
clone size: once
D gene: TRBD2
CDR3 DNA: TGTGCCAGCACCAGGACTAGCGGGAGGGGAAATGAGCAGTTCTTC
CDR3 protein: CASTRTSGRGNEQFF

J gene: TRBJ2-7
CDR3 length: 11
V gene: TRBV5-1
clone size: -
D gene: TRBD1
CDR3 DNA: TGCGCCAGCAGCACCGACAGGGAACAGTACTTC
CDR3 protein: CASSTDREQYF

J gene: TRBJ2-7
CDR3 length: 15
V gene: TRBV13
clone size: -
D gene: -
CDR3 DNA: TGTGCCAGCAGCCCGACACTCGGGACTTCCTACGAGCAGTACTTC
CDR3 protein: CASSPTLGTSYEQYF

J gene: TRBJ2-1
CDR3 length: 14
V gene: TRBV18
clone size: once
D gene: -
CDR3 DNA: TGTGCCAGCTCAGAATCCGGGAACTACAATGAGCAGTTCTTC
CDR3 protein: CASSESGNYNEQFF

J gene: TRBJ2-7
CDR3 length: 15
V gene: TRBV6-5
clone size: -
D gene: -
CDR3 DNA: TGTGCCAGCAGAGGTGGGGCGGACAGCTCCTACGAGCAGTACTTC
CDR3 protein: CASRGGADSSYEQYF

J gene: TRBJ2-1
CDR3 length: 16
V gene: TRBV6-6
clone size: once
D gene: TRBD2
CDR3 DNA: TGTGCCAGCAGTTACGGGTCTAGCGGGAGTGGGAATGAGCAGTTCTTC
CDR3 protein: CASSYGSSGSGNEQFF

J gene: TRBJ2-3
CDR3 length: 15
V gene: TRBV5-1
clone size: -
D gene: -
CDR3 DNA: TGCGCCAGCAGCTTCGGCGGGGGCAACTTGGATACGCAGTATTTT
CDR3 protein: CASSFGGGNLDTQYF

J gene: TRBJ2-4
CDR3 length: 15
V gene: TRBV5-4
clone size: -
D gene: -
CDR3 DNA: TGTGCCAGCAGCTTGGCTGGAATGGGCAAAAACATTCAGTACTTC
CDR3 protein: CASSLAGMGKNIQYF

J gene: TRBJ1-2
CDR3 length: 11
V gene: TRBV29-1
clone size: -
D gene: -
CDR3 DNA: TGCAGCGTTGGGGGACATGATGGCTACACCTTC
CDR3 protein: CSVGGHDGYTF

J gene: TRBJ2-3
CDR3 length: 19
V gene: TRBV21-1
clone size: once
D gene: -
CDR3 DNA: TGTGCCAGCAGCAAAGAGTTCGGTCCGAGTTGGTCGAGCACAGATACGCAGTATTTT
CDR3 protein: CASSKEFGPSWSSTDTQYF

J gene: TRBJ1-4
CDR3 length: 14
V gene: TRBV12-3/TRBV12-4
clone size: -
D gene: TRBD1
CDR3 DNA: TGTGCCAGCAGCAGGGGACAGGTCCGAGAAAAACTGTTTTTT
CDR3 protein: CASSRGQVREKLFF

J gene: TRBJ1-6
CDR3 length: 15
V gene: TRBV19
clone size: once
D gene: -
CDR3 DNA: TGTGCCAGTAGTATTGGCGAAGGCGTGGGTTCACCCCTCCACTTT
CDR3 protein: CASSIGEGVGSPLHF

J gene: TRBJ2-1
CDR3 length: 12
V gene: TRBV20-1
clone size: -
D gene: -
CDR3 DNA: TGCAGTGCACCGGACTGGAGTCATGAGCAGTTCTTC
CDR3 protein: CSAPDWSHEQFF

J gene: TRBJ2-7
CDR3 length: 16
V gene: TRBV5-1
clone size: -
D gene: TRBD1
CDR3 DNA: TGCGCCAGCAGCCCGAATACAGGGGGCGAGCCCTACGAGCAGTACTTC
CDR3 protein: CASSPNTGGEPYEQYF

J gene: TRBJ2-7
CDR3 length: 17
V gene: TRBV14
clone size: -
D gene: TRBD2
CDR3 DNA: TGTGCCAGCAGCCAAGTCGGGGCGGGAGCGACCTCCTACGAGCAGTACTTC
CDR3 protein: CASSQVGAGATSYEQYF

J gene: TRBJ2-7
CDR3 length: 13
V gene: TRBV12-3/TRBV12-4
clone size: once
D gene: -
CDR3 DNA: TGTGCCAGCAGTCCCGGACAGACCGGGGGAGGGAGTTTC
CDR3 protein: CASSPGQTGGGSF

J gene: TRBJ1-2
CDR3 length: 11
V gene: TRBV7-9
clone size: -
D gene: -
CDR3 DNA: TGTGCCAGCAGCTTAGCGGATGGCTACACCTTC
CDR3 protein: CASSLADGYTF

J gene: TRBJ2-3
CDR3 length: 14
V gene: TRBV5-4
clone size: -
D gene: -
CDR3 DNA: TGTGCCAGCAGCATCCGGGACCCGACAGATACGCAGTATTTT
CDR3 protein: CASSIRDPTDTQYF

J gene: TRBJ2-1
CDR3 length: 17
V gene: TRBV9
clone size: -
D gene: -
CDR3 DNA: TGTGCCAGCAGCGTAGCGACAGGGGTTAGCGGGAGTCCTGAGCAGTTCTTC
CDR3 protein: CASSVATGVSGSPEQFF

J gene: TRBJ1-5
CDR3 length: 11
V gene: TRBV12-3/TRBV12-4
clone size: -
D gene: -
CDR3 DNA: TGTGCCAGCGGCTCAGATCAGCCCCAGCATTTT
CDR3 protein: CASGSDQPQHF

J gene: TRBJ2-1
CDR3 length: 15
V gene: TRBV6-2/TRBV6-3
clone size: -
D gene: TRBD2
CDR3 DNA: TGTGCCAGCAGCGATAGCGGGGCCGCCCGAGGTGAGCAGTTCTTC
CDR3 protein: CASSDSGAARGEQFF

J gene: TRBJ1-3
CDR3 length: 14
V gene: TRBV12-5
clone size: once
D gene: -
CDR3 DNA: TGTGCTAGTGGTTTGTGCCGGTCTGGAAACACCATATATTTT
CDR3 protein: CASGLCRSGNTIYF

J gene: TRBJ2-5
CDR3 length: 15
V gene: TRBV29-1
clone size: -
D gene: -
CDR3 DNA: TGCAGCGTTGAAGGGGAAGGGTTTGGGTTTGGGACCCAGTACTTC
CDR3 protein: CSVEGEGFGFGTQYF

J gene: TRBJ1-4
CDR3 length: 13
V gene: TRBV29-1
clone size: -
D gene: -
CDR3 DNA: TGCAGCGTACAGGGTACGCTCAATGAAAAACTGTTTTTT
CDR3 protein: CSVQGTLNEKLFF

J gene: TRBJ2-5
CDR3 length: 17
V gene: TRBV5-1
clone size: -
D gene: TRBD2
CDR3 DNA: TGCGCCAGCAGCTTGGGCGGACTAGCGGGAGAAGAAAAGACCCAGTACTTC
CDR3 protein: CASSLGGLAGEEKTQYF

J gene: TRBJ2-7
CDR3 length: 14
V gene: TRBV20-1
clone size: -
D gene: TRBD2
CDR3 DNA: TGCAGTGCTCCTCAGCGGGAGTTTTCCTACGAGCAGTACTTC
CDR3 protein: CSAPQREFSYEQYF

J gene: TRBJ2-7
CDR3 length: 8
V gene: TRBV28
clone size: -
D gene: -
CDR3 DNA: TGTGCCAGACACGAGCAGTACTTC
CDR3 protein: CARHEQYF